This TCR beta chain was identified in a study of cytomegalovirus exposure and HLA in healthy donors. Across the whole study: About 85 million unique TCRs from HLA-typed donors were held in an early release of data. General study points: In a later analysis, common viral pathogens appeared linked to several of the most significant clusters. The records held CMV serostatus as the only immune exposure information.

To note about this clone: The antigen is undetermined.

The PCR was carried out with 60 Vbeta primers and 13 Jbeta primers. This table comes from immunoSEQ multiplex PCR, and its TCRdb copy is limited to in-frame clones, with some not included. The table includes some 150,000 clones, about 80% detected once. Trimming cost V 5 bases and J 4 bases, with 11 bases left between them. Germline V lookup: CDR1 MDHEN, CDR2 SYDVKM. The CDR3 has 13 residues. The rearrangement joins TRBV28 to TRBJ1-2, with D unclear. What was sequenced was PBMCs. The clonotype was recovered from a man younger than 40 in good health and CMV-seropositive. CDR3 in DNA: TGTGCCAGCAGTCCGAGGGCCCTCTATGGCTACACCTTC. This sequence encodes CASSPRALYGYTF.